This TCR beta chain was retrieved from a study of T cells in women clearing cervical HPV infection. Overall study context: No precancer developed; the control's incident HPV16 infection cleared within 12 months. Only a few women had HLA typing results available.

Overall study findings and caveats: A classifier using richness and V gene abundances reached an AUC of over 0.75.

Germline V gene lookup returns CDR1 SNHLY and CDR2 FYNNEI. This CDR3 spans 14 amino acids. The V end lost 4 bases, the J end lost 5 bases, and 12 bases lay between the germline ends. Concerning this clone itself: Antigen unknown. Read sequence stops 3 residues before the CDR3 end, and the germline J gene provides the missing end.

The table came from immunoSEQ multiplex PCR; TCRdb's copy has only in-frame clones and leaves some out. The sample holds 25,000 to 30,000 clones. Material for sequencing was blood buffy coat. The origin of this receptor is a woman aged 18-70 years with a cervical HPV16 infection that either progressed to CIN3+ or cleared (not recorded which). The chain links TRBV2 to TRBJ2-1; D is possibly TRBD1 (5 bases). This chain's CDR3 is CASSGGQINNEQFF. CDR3 DNA, as far as it was read: TGTGCCAGCAGTGGAGGACAAATTAACAATGAG. The full variable domain, completed using reference TRBV2 and TRBJ2-1, is EPEVTQTPSHQVTQMGQEVILRCVPISNHLYFYWYRQILGQKVEFLVSFYNNEISEKSEIFDDQFSVERPDGSNFTLKIRSTKLEDSAMYFCASSGGQINNEQFFGPGTRLTVL.